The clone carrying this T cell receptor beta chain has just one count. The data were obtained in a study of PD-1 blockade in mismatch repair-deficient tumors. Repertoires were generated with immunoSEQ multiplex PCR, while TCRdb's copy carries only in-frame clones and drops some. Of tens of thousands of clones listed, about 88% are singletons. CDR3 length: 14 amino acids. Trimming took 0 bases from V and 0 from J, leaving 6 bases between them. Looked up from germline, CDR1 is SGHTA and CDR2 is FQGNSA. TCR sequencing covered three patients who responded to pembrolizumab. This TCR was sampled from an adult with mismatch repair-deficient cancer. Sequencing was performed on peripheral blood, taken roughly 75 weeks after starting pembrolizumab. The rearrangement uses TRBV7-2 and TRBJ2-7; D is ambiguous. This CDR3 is CASSLAGSSYEQYF. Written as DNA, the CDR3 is TGTGCCAGCAGCTTAGCAGGCAGCTCCTACGAGCAGTACTTC.